This is a list of T cell receptor beta chains from one sample in a study of T cell changes during pregnancy in multiple sclerosis. Sequencing used immunoSEQ multiplex PCR; TCRdb keeps in-frame clones, though not all of them. The sample comprises tens of thousands of clones, 90% of which are singletons, and roughly 3.3% rests with the top ten. Here the sequenced sample was peripheral blood, taken in the first trimester of pregnancy. The receptors were sampled from a female donor in good health, enrolled as a control in a pregnancy study. The CDR3 runs from the conserved cysteine through the conserved F or W. The order of the fields is V gene, J gene, D gene, clone size, CDR3 protein, CDR3 DNA. D genes are given only for firm matches. Part of the rows lack a size; the others show once, few, many or a class for expanded clones.

>TRBV7-6|TRBJ1-6|.|.
CASSPSSYNSPLHF
TGTGCCAGCAGCCCGAGCTCCTATAATTCACCCCTCCACTTT
>TRBV2|TRBJ1-1|TRBD1|few
CASSGITGGTEAFF
TGTGCCAGCAGCGGTATCACAGGGGGCACTGAAGCTTTCTTT
>TRBV29-1|TRBJ2-3|TRBD2|.
CSVGTSGADTQYF
TGCAGCGTAGGGACTAGCGGCGCAGATACGCAGTATTTT
>TRBV6-5|TRBJ1-4|.|.
CASSYSTQGNEKLFF
TGTGCCAGCAGTTACTCGACCCAGGGGAATGAAAAACTGTTTTTT
>TRBV19|TRBJ2-6|.|.
CASSSREGANVLTF
TGTGCCAGTAGTTCGAGGGAAGGGGCCAACGTCCTGACTTTC
>TRBV9|TRBJ2-1|TRBD2|.
CASSVDLLAGVDEQFF
TGTGCCAGCAGCGTAGATCTACTAGCGGGAGTGGATGAGCAGTTCTTC
>TRBV5-1|TRBJ2-2|.|.
CASSWKTGAGELFF
TGCGCCAGCAGCTGGAAAACAGGAGCCGGGGAGCTGTTTTTT
>TRBV7-9|TRBJ1-5|TRBD1|once
CASSSDREGDQPQHF
TGTGCCAGCAGCTCGGACAGGGAGGGGGATCAGCCCCAGCATTTT
>TRBV28|TRBJ2-1|TRBD1|.
CASKTGDREVEQFF
TGTGCCAGCAAAACCGGGGACAGGGAAGTTGAGCAGTTCTTC
>TRBV9|TRBJ2-7|.|.
CASSVDNYPYEQYF
TGTGCCAGCAGCGTAGACAACTATCCCTACGAGCAGTACTTC
>TRBV2|TRBJ2-2|.|once
CASTLGVGELFF
TGTGCCAGCACTCTAGGGGTCGGGGAGCTGTTTTTT
>TRBV6-5|TRBJ1-1|.|.
CASSYKREAFF
TGTGCCAGCAGTTACAAACGGGAAGCTTTCTTT
>TRBV29-1|TRBJ1-1|.|.
CSANRQPNTEAFF
TGCAGCGCCAATCGACAGCCTAACACTGAAGCTTTCTTT
>TRBV19|TRBJ1-1|.|.
CASTMGRVNTEAFF
TGTGCCAGTACCATGGGGAGGGTGAACACTGAAGCTTTCTTT
>TRBV7-9|TRBJ1-1|TRBD1|.
CASSLDRTGDDEAFF
TGTGCCAGCAGCTTAGACCGGACAGGGGACGATGAAGCTTTCTTT
>TRBV7-9|TRBJ1-6|.|few
CASSLTGRYNSPLHF
TGTGCCAGCAGCTTGACAGGCCGCTATAATTCACCCCTCCACTTT
>TRBV6-5|TRBJ1-2|TRBD1|.
CASSYSQGQGRGGYTF
TGTGCCAGCAGTTACTCGCAGGGACAGGGTAGGGGCGGCTACACCTTC
>TRBV28|TRBJ2-5|.|.
CASTSQGEPGKTQYF
TGTGCCAGTACCTCACAAGGGGAACCCGGAAAGACCCAGTACTTC
>TRBV5-8|TRBJ1-2|.|.
CASGRRGLGNYGYTF
TGTGCCAGCGGACGTCGAGGGTTGGGTAACTATGGCTACACCTTC
>TRBV10-3|TRBJ2-5|TRBD2|.
CAISSRTRGGETQYF
TGTGCCATCAGTTCTCGGACTAGGGGAGGAGAGACCCAGTACTTC
>TRBV5-1|TRBJ2-5|.|.
CASSLGNSPRGQETQYF
TGCGCCAGCAGCTTGGGAAACTCTCCAAGAGGCCAAGAGACCCAGTACTTC
>TRBV25-1|TRBJ2-1|.|.
CASSEQTYNEQFF
TGTGCCAGCAGTGAACAAACCTACAATGAGCAGTTCTTC
>TRBV12-5|TRBJ2-1|TRBD1|.
CASGSGQGSYNEQFF
TGTGCTAGTGGTTCCGGACAGGGTTCTTACAATGAGCAGTTCTTC
>TRBV5-4|TRBJ1-1|TRBD1|.
CASSPPTGGGTEAFF
TGTGCCAGCAGCCCTCCGACAGGGGGTGGTACTGAAGCTTTCTTT
>TRBV14|TRBJ1-1|.|.
CASSQGAGTHEAFF
TGTGCCAGCAGCCAAGGCGCCGGGACACACGAAGCTTTCTTT
>TRBV13|TRBJ1-2|TRBD1|.
CASSFGGQLNYGYTF
TGTGCCAGCAGCTTTGGGGGACAGTTGAACTATGGCTACACCTTC
>TRBV11-2|TRBJ1-1|TRBD1|.
CASSLGTGGANVNTEAFF
TGTGCCAGCAGCTTAGGAACAGGGGGCGCGAATGTGAACACTGAAGCTTTCTTT
>TRBV5-1|TRBJ1-6|.|.
CASSLTQGYNSPLHF
TGCGCCAGCAGCTTGACTCAGGGTTATAATTCACCCCTCCACTTT
>TRBV7-2|TRBJ2-3|TRBD2|.
CASSTQLAGGTDTQYF
TGTGCCAGCAGCACCCAACTAGCGGGAGGCACAGATACGCAGTATTTT
>TRBV4-3|TRBJ2-3|TRBD2|.
CASSRGLAGAPDTQYF
TGCGCCAGCAGCCGAGGACTAGCGGGAGCCCCAGATACGCAGTATTTT
>TRBV19|TRBJ1-1|.|few
CASSIQVNTEAFF
TGTGCCAGTAGTATTCAGGTTAACACTGAAGCTTTCTTT
>TRBV28|TRBJ2-5|.|.
CASRPRTAYQETQYF
TGTGCCAGCAGGCCCCGGACAGCGTACCAAGAGACCCAGTACTTC
>TRBV5-1|TRBJ2-4|.|.
CASSFDGDGGIQYF
TGCGCCAGCAGCTTCGACGGCGATGGGGGGATTCAGTACTTC
>TRBV6-1|TRBJ2-7|.|once
CASSRADTPYEQYF
TGTGCCAGCAGCCGCGCGGATACCCCCTACGAGCAGTACTTC
>TRBV7-9|TRBJ2-3|.|.
CASSPEKYTDTQYF
TGTGCCAGCAGCCCTGAGAAGTACACAGATACGCAGTATTTT
>TRBV11-2|TRBJ1-5|.|.
CASSLGQFSNQPQHF
TGTGCCAGCAGCTTAGGACAGTTTAGCAATCAGCCCCAGCATTTT
>TRBV10-3|TRBJ1-1|.|.
CAISVEYVGTEAFF
TGTGCCATCAGTGTAGAGTATGTCGGCACTGAAGCTTTCTTT
>TRBV14|TRBJ2-3|.|once
CASSAPPTGAFGTQYF
TGTGCCAGCAGCGCCCCCCCTACGGGAGCCTTTGGTACGCAGTATTTT
>TRBV7-3|TRBJ2-3|.|.
CASRWDLNTDTQYF
TGTGCCAGCAGGTGGGACTTAAACACAGATACGCAGTATTTT
>TRBV4-1|TRBJ2-7|TRBD2|.
CASSITGGGSYEQYF
TGCGCCAGCAGCATAACAGGCGGGGGTTCCTACGAGCAGTACTTC
>TRBV7-3|TRBJ2-7|TRBD2|.
CATWGDYYSYEQYF
TGTGCCACCTGGGGGGACTACTACTCCTACGAGCAGTACTTC
>TRBV7-9|TRBJ1-4|.|.
CASSLETVWEKLFF
TGTGCCAGCAGCTTAGAGACAGTGTGGGAAAAACTGTTTTTT
>TRBV10-2|TRBJ1-3|TRBD1|.
CASSSTGYGNTIYF
TGCGCCAGCAGTTCGACAGGGTATGGAAACACCATATATTTT
>TRBV4-3|TRBJ2-1|.|.
CASSQVFRQANNEQFF
TGCGCCAGCAGCCAAGTTTTTCGGCAGGCGAACAATGAGCAGTTCTTC
>TRBV2|TRBJ2-3|TRBD2|.
CASSGSSGGANTQYF
TGTGCCAGCAGCGGATCTAGCGGGGGGGCAAATACGCAGTATTTT